Listed below are T cell receptor beta chains from one sample, sequenced in a study of CD8 T cells in ankylosing spondylitis. MiXCR, applied by TCRdb to the 5' RACE reads, yields one record per CDR3 protein. This table holds fewer than 650,000 distinct CDR3 sequences, 12% found once. Sequencing was carried out using blood, either unsorted or a sorted T cell fraction (not recorded which). The receptors derive from a male donor with ankylosing spondylitis. Each CDR3 is given with its conserved first and last residue. D genes are given only for firm matches. Expanded clones are given a class, and other clones once, few, many or no size at all.

.	few	TRBJ2-7	TRBV20-1	TGCAGTGCTAGAGATCGTAGAGAGCAGTACTTC	CSARDRREQYF
.	many	TRBJ2-2	TRBV29-1	TGCAGCGTTGAAGGTTGGAGCACCGGGGAGCTGTTTTTT	CSVEGWSTGELFF
TRBD1	few	TRBJ2-1	TRBV4-1	TGCGCCAGCAGCCGACGGACAGGGGGCTTCGATGAGCAGTTCTTC	CASSRRTGGFDEQFF
.	few	TRBJ2-7	TRBV5-6	TGTGCCAGCAGCTCCCCCGGAGGGGGGTACGAGCAGTACTTC	CASSSPGGGYEQYF
.	.	TRBJ2-5	TRBV2	TGTGCCAGCAGTGAAGACAGGGAAAAGGAAGAGACCCAGTACTTC	CASSEDREKEETQYF
.	few	TRBJ2-3	TRBV5-1	TGCGCCAGCAGCTTAAGGTCTAGCGTCACAGATACGCAGTATTTT	CASSLRSSVTDTQYF
TRBD2	few	TRBJ2-7	TRBV27	TGTGCCAGCAGTTTAAGGGCTAGCGGGTCCTCCTACGAGCAGTACTTC	CASSLRASGSSYEQYF
.	.	TRBJ2-1	TRBV6-1	TGTGCCAGCCGCAGGTCAAGCTCCTACAATGAGCAGTTCTTC	CASRRSSSYNEQFF
.	.	TRBJ2-5	TRBV7-8	TGTGCCAGCAGCCTGGACCACTACCAAGAGACCCAGTACTTC	CASSLDHYQETQYF
.	few	TRBJ2-5	TRBV7-9	TGTGCCAGCAGCAAGTACCAAGAGACCCAGTACTTC	CASSKYQETQYF
TRBD1	many	TRBJ2-2	TRBV24-1	TGTGCCACCAGCCCCGGACAGGGGCGAACCGGGGAGCTGTTTTTT	CATSPGQGRTGELFF
TRBD1	few	TRBJ1-1	TRBV5-1	TGCGCCAGCAGCTCGGGAACAGGGGGAATCACTGAAGCTTTCTTT	CASSSGTGGITEAFF
TRBD2	few	TRBJ2-7	TRBV24-1	TGTGCCACCATCGTGGGGCGGGGGTCTAGCTACGAGCAGTACTTC	CATIVGRGSSYEQYF
TRBD2	few	TRBJ2-1	TRBV24-1	TGTGCCACCAGTGATGCTCGGGACTATTTGGATGAGCAGTTCTTC	CATSDARDYLDEQFF
TRBD2	few	TRBJ2-5	TRBV11-2	TGTGCCAGCAGCTTATCCGGGACTAGCTTGTACCAAGAGACCCAGTACTTC	CASSLSGTSLYQETQYF
TRBD2	.	TRBJ2-2	TRBV20-1	TGCAGTGCTAGAGGGACTAGCGGGAGCGTCGGCGGGGAGCTGTTTTTT	CSARGTSGSVGGELFF
.	few	TRBJ2-1	TRBV6-4	TGTGCCAGCAGTGACCCCCCTGGTAATGAGCAGTTCTTC	CASSDPPGNEQFF
.	.	TRBJ1-6	TRBV20-1	TGCAGTGCTAGAAAAACAGGTGGGATCGATTCACCCCTCCACTTT	CSARKTGGIDSPLHF
.	.	TRBJ2-6	TRBV5-6	TGTGCCAGCGCGGTCTCAGGGGCCAACGTCCTGACTTTC	CASAVSGANVLTF
TRBD2	few	TRBJ2-3	TRBV25-1	TGTGCCAGCAGTGACCACAGAGGTAGCGGGAGAACAGATACGCAGTATTTT	CASSDHRGSGRTDTQYF
.	once	TRBJ2-3	TRBV12-3/TRBV12-4	TGTGCCAGCAGCGGACTAGCAGGGGGGTCAGATACGCAGTATTTT	CASSGLAGGSDTQYF
.	.	TRBJ1-6	TRBV12-5	TGTGCTAGTGGTTTGGGGGACTTTAATTCACCCCTCCACTTT	CASGLGDFNSPLHF
.	few	TRBJ2-5	TRBV7-8	TGTGCCAGCAGACTCCCCGGGGCCCAAGAGACCCAGTACTTC	CASRLPGAQETQYF
TRBD2	many	TRBJ2-1	TRBV27	TGTGCCAGCAGTTTAAGGGAGGGCGGTGGGAATGAGCAGTTCTTC	CASSLREGGGNEQFF
.	few	TRBJ1-2	TRBV20-1	TGCAGTGCTAGAGATTTGGAAAACAGAGGTGGCTACACCTTC	CSARDLENRGGYTF
.	few	TRBJ2-3	TRBV3-1	TGTGCCAGCAGCCAACGGGGGGCGGGACCAAGCACAGATACGCAGTATTTT	CASSQRGAGPSTDTQYF
.	.	TRBJ1-1	TRBV30	TGTGCCTGGAGTGGCTCGAAGGGTGAAGCTTTCTTT	CAWSGSKGEAFF
.	.	TRBJ2-3	TRBV24-1	TGTGCCACACAGGGATCGGGCACAGATACGCAGTATTTT	CATQGSGTDTQYF
.	.	TRBJ2-7	TRBV14	TGTGCCAGCAGCCAAGCTCGCCGCACCGAGCAGTACTTC	CASSQARRTEQYF
TRBD2	many	TRBJ2-1	TRBV5-1	TGCGCCAGCAGCTTGGGACTAGCCGACTTTAATGAGCAGTTCTTC	CASSLGLADFNEQFF
.	.	TRBJ2-1	TRBV7-2	TGTGCCAGCAGGTCTGCCCGGAGGAGCAATGAGCAGTTCTTC	CASRSARRSNEQFF
.	few	TRBJ2-2	TRBV6-1	TGTGCCAGCGCTCAGCGGGACAGCACCGGGGAGCTGTTTTTT	CASAQRDSTGELFF
.	.	TRBJ1-1	TRBV5-1	TGCGCCAGCAGCTTGGAGGTGGAAGGCACTGAAGCTTTCTTT	CASSLEVEGTEAFF
TRBD2	few	TRBJ2-7	TRBV5-1	TGCGCCAGCAGCTCCACTAGCGCGGGCGACGAGCAGTACTTC	CASSSTSAGDEQYF
.	few	TRBJ2-1	TRBV15	TGTGCCACCAGCAGAGATTTGGGCCGAGGGAATGAGCAGTTCTTC	CATSRDLGRGNEQFF
.	.	TRBJ2-1	TRBV11-2	TGTGCCAGCAGCCATTGGACGGCATACAATGAGCAGTTCTTC	CASSHWTAYNEQFF
TRBD2	.	TRBJ2-1	TRBV11-2	TGTGCCAGCAGCTTAGCGAGGACTAGAGACAATGAGCAGTTCTTC	CASSLARTRDNEQFF
TRBD1	few	TRBJ1-1	TRBV7-9	TGTGCCAGCAGCGCAAGGGACAGGGGAACTGAAGCTTTCTTT	CASSARDRGTEAFF
.	.	TRBJ1-5	TRBV20-1	TGCTGTGCCCAGGGTAGCGGTAATCAGCCCCAGCATTTT	CCAQGSGNQPQHF
TRBD1	few	TRBJ1-4	TRBV6-1	TGTGCCAGCAGTGAGGACAGGGCTGAAAAACTGTTTTTT	CASSEDRAEKLFF
TRBD1	few	TRBJ2-7	TRBV3-1	TGTGCCAGCAGCCCCTGGACAGGTGGGACCTACGAGCAGTACTTC	CASSPWTGGTYEQYF
.	many	TRBJ2-2	TRBV6-2/TRBV6-3	TGTGCCAGCACCGGAACCGGGGAGCTGTTTTTT	CASTGTGELFF
.	many	TRBJ2-5	TRBV6-5	TGTGCCAGCAGTTACTCGTTACCGCCGAACCAAGAGACCCAGTACTTC	CASSYSLPPNQETQYF
.	many	TRBJ1-2	TRBV4-1	TGCGCCAGCAGGGGGTCGGGTGCTAAGGCTAACTATGGCTACACCTTC	CASRGSGAKANYGYTF
.	.	TRBJ1-2	TRBV5-1	TGCGCCAGCAGCTTGGGGCAGGTTACTAACTATGGCTACACCTTC	CASSLGQVTNYGYTF
.	many	TRBJ2-1	TRBV3-1	TGTGCCAGCAGCCAAGAGGGGGGATATGAGCAGTTCTTC	CASSQEGGYEQFF